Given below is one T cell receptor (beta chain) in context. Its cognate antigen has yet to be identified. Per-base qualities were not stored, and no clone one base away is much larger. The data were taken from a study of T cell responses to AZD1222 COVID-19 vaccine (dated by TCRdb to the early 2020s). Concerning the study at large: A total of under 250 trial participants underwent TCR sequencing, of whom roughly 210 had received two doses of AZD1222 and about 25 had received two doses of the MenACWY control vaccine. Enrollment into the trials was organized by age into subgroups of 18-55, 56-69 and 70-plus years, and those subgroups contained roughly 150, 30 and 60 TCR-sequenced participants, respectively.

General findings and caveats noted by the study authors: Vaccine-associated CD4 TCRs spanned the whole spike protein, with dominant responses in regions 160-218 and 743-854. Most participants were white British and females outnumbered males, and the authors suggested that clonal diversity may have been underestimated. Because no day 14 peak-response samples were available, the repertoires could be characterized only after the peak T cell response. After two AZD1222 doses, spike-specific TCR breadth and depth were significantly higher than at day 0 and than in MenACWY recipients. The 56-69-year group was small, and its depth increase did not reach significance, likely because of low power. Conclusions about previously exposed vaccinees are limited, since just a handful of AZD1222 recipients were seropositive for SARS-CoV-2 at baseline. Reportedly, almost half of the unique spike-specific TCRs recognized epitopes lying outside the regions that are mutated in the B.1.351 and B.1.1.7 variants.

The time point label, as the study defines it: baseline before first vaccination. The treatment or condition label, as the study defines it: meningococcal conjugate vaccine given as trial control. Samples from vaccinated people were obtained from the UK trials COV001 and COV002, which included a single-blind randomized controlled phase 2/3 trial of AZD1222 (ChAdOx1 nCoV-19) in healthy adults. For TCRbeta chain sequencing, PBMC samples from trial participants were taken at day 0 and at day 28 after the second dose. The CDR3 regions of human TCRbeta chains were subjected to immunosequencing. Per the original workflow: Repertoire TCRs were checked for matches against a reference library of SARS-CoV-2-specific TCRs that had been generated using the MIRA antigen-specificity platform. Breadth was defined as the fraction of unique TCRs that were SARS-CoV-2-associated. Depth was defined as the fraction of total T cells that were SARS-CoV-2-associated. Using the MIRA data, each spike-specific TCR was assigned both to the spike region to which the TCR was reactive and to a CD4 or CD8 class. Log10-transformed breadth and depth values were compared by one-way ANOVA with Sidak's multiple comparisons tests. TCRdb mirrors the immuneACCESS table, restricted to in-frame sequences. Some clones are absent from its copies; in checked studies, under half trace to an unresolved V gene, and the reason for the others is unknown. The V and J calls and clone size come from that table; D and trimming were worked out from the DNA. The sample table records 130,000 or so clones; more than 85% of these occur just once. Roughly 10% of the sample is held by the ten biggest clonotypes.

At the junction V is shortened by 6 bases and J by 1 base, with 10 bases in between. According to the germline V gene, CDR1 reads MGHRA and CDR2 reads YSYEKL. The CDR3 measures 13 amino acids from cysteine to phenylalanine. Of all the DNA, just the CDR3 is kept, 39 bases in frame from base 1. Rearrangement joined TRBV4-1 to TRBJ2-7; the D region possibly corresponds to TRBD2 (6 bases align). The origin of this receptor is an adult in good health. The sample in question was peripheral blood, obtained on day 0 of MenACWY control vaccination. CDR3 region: CASSVAESYEQYF. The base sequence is TGCGCCAGCAGTGTAGCGGAGTCCTACGAGCAGTACTTC.